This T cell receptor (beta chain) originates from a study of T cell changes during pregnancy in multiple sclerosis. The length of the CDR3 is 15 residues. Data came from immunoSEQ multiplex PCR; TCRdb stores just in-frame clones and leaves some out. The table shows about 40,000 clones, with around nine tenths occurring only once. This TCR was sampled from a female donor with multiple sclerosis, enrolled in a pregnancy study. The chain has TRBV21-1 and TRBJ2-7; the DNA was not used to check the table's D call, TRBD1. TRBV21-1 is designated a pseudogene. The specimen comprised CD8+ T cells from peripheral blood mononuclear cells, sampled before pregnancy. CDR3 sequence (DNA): TGTGCCAGGTCATTTGTCGGGACAACCCTATACGAGCAGTACTTC. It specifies CARSFVGTTLYEQYF.